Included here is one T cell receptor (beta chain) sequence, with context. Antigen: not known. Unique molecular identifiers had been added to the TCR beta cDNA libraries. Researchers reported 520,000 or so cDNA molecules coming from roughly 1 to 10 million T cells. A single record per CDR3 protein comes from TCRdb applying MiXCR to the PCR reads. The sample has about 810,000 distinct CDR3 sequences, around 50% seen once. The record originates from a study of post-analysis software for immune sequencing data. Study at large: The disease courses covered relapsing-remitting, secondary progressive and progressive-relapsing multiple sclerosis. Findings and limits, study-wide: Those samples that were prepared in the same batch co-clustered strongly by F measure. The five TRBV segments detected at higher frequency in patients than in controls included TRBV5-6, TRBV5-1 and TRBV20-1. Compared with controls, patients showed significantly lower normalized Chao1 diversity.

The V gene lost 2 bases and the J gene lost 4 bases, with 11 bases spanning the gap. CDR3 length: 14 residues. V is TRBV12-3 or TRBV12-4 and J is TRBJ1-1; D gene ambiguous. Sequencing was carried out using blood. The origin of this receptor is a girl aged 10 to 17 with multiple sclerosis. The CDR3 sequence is CASSLRERGTEAFF. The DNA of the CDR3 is TGTGCCAGCAGTTTACGAGAGCGTGGCACTGAAGCTTTCTTT.